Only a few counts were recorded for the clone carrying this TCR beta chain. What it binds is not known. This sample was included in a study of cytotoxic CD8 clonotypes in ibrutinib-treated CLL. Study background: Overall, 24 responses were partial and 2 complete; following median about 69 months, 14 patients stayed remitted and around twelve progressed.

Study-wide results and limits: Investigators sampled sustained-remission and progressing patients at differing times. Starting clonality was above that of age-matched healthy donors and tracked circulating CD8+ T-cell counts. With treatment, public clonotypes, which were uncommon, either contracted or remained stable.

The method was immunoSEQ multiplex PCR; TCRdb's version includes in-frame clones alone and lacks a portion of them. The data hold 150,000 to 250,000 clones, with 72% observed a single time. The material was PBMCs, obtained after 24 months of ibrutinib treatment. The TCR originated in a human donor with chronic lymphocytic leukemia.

CDR3 loop: CASMGTSGTQNEQFF. The CDR3 region has the DNA TGTGCCAGCATGGGGACTAGCGGGACACAGAATGAGCAGTTCTTC. V usage is TRBV2 and J usage is TRBJ2-1; 13 nucleotides align to TRBD2. J was trimmed by 7 bases and V by 7 bases; bases with no gene match: 7. This CDR3 spans 15 amino acids. Germline CDR1 and CDR2: SNHLY and FYNNEI.